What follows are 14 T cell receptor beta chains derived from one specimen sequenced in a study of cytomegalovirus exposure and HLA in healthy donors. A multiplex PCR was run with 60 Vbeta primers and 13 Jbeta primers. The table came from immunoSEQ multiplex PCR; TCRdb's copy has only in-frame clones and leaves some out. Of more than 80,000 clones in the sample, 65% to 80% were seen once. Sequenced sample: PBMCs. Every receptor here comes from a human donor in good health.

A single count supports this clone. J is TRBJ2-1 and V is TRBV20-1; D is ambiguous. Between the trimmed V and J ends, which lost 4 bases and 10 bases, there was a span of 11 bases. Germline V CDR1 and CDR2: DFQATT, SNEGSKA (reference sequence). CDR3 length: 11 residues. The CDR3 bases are TGCAGTGCTACTTCTCTACGCGAGCAGTTCTTC. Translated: CSATSLREQFF.

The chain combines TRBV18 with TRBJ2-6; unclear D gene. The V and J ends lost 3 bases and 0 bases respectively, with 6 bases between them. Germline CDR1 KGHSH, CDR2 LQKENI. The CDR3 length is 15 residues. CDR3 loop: CASSPTHSGANVLTF. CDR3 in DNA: TGTGCCAGCTCACCTACTCACTCTGGGGCCAACGTCCTGACTTTC.

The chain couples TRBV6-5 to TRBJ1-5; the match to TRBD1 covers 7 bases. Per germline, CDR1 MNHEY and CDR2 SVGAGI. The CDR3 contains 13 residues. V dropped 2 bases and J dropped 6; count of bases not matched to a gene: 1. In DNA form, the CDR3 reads TGTGCCAGCAGTTACGACAGGGCTCAGCCCCAGCATTTT. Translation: CASSYDRAQPQHF.

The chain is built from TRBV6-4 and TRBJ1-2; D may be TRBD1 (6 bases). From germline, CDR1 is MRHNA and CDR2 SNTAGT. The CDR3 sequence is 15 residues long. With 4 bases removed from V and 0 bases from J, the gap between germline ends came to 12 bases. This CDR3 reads CASSARTESNYGYTF. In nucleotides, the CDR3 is TGTGCCAGCAGTGCCCGGACAGAATCTAACTATGGCTACACCTTC.

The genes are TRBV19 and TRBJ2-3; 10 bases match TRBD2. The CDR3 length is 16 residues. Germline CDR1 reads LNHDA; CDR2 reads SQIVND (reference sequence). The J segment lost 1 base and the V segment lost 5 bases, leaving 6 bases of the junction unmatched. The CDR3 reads CASSVTSGRGTDTQYF. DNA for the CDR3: TGTGCCAGTAGTGTGACGAGCGGGAGGGGCACAGATACGCAGTATTTT.

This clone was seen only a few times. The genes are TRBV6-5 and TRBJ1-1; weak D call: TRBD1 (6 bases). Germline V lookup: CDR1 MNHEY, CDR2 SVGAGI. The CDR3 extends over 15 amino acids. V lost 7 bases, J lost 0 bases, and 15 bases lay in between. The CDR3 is CASTPFRTVNTEAFF. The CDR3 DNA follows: TGTGCCAGCACGCCTTTCCGGACAGTGAACACTGAAGCTTTCTTT.

DNA for the CDR3: TGTGCCAGCAGTTCAGGGGGCCGTAATTCACCCCTCCACTTT. Its protein is CASSSGGRNSPLHF. J is TRBJ1-6 and V is TRBV6-6; 8 bases map to TRBD1. Germline CDR1 MNHNY, CDR2 SVGAGI (reference sequence). CDR3 length equals 14 residues. J was trimmed by 6 bases and V by 4 bases; bases with no gene match: 2.

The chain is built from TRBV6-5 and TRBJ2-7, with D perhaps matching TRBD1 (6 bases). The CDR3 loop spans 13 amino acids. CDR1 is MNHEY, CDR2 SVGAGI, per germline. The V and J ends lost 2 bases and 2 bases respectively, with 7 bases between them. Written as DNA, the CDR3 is TGTGCCAGCAGTTACAAGGGGGCCTACGAGCAGTACTTC. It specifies CASSYKGAYEQYF.

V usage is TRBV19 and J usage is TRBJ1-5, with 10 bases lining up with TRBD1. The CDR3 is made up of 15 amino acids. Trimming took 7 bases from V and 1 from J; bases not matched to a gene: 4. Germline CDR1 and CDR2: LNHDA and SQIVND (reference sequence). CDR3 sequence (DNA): TGTGCCAGTACCCCGGGACAGGGGAGCAATCAGCCCCAGCATTTT. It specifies CASTPGQGSNQPQHF.

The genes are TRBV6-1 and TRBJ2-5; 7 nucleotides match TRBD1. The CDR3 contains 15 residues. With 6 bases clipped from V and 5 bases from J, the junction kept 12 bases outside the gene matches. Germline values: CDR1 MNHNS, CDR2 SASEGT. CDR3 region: CASRKIGGGRETQYF. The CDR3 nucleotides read TGTGCCAGCAGGAAGATAGGGGGCGGGCGGGAGACCCAGTACTTC.

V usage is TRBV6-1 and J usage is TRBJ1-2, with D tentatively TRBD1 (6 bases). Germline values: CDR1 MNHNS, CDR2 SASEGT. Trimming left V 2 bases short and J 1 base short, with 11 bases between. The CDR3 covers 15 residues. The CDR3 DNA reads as TGTGCCAGCAGTGAAATGAACAGGGTTAACTATGGCTACACCTTC. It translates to CASSEMNRVNYGYTF.

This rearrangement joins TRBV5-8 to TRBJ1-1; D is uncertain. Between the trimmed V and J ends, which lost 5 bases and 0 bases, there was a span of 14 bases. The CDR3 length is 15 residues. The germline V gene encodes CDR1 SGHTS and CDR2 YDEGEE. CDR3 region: CASRQGGRLNTEAFF. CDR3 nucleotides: TGTGCCAGCAGACAAGGCGGTCGGCTGAACACTGAAGCTTTCTTT.

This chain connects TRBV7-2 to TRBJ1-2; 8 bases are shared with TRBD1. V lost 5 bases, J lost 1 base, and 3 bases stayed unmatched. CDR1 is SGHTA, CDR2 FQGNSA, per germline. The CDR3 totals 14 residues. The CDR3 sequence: CASSLDRVNYGYTF. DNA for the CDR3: TGTGCCAGCAGCCTGGACAGGGTTAACTATGGCTACACCTTC.

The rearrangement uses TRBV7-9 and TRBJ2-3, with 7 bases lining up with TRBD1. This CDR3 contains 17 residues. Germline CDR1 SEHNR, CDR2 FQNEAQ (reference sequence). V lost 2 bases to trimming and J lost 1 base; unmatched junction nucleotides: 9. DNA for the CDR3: TGTGCCAGCAGCTTATTAAGATCCGGGACAGGCACAGATACGCAGTATTTT. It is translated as CASSLLRSGTGTDTQYF.